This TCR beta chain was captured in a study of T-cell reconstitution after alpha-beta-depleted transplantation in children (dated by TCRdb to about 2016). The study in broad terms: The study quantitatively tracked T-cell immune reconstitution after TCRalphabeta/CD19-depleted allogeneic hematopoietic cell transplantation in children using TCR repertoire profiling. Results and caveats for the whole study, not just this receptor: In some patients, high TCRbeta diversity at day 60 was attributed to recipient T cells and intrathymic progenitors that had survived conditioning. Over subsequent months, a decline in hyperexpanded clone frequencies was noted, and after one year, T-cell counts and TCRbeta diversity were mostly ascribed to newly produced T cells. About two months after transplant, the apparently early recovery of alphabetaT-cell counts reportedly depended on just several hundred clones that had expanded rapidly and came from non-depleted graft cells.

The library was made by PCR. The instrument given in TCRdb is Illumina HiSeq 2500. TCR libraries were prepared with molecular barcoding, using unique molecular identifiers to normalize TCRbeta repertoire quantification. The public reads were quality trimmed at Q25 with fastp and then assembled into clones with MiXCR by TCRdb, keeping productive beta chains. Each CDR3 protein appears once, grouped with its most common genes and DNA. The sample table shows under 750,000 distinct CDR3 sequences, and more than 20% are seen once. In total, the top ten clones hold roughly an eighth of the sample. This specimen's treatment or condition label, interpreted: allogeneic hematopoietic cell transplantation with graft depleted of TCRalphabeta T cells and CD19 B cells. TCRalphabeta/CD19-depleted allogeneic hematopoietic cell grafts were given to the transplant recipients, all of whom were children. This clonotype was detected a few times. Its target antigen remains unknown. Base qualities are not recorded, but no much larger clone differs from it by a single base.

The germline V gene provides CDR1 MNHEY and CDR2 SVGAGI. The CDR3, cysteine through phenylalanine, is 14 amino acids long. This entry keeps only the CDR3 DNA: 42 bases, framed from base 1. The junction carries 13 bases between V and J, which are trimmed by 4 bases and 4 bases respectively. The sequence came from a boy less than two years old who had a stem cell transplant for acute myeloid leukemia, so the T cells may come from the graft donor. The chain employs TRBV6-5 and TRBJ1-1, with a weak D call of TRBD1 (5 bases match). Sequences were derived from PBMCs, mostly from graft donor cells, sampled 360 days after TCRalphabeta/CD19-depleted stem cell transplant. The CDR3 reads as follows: CASSSDSGVTEAFF. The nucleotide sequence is TGTGCCAGCAGTTCTGACAGTGGGGTCACTGAAGCTTTCTTT.